This T cell receptor (beta chain) was recovered during a study of blood T cell repertoires in COVID-19. For the study at large: Specimens from acute and convalescent COVID-19 originated in the United States, Italy and Spain.

In germline, CDR1 is LGHDT, CDR2 YNNKEL (reference sequence). The CDR3 contains 15 residues. With 4 bases clipped from V and 5 bases from J, the junction kept 1 base outside the gene matches. The protocol was immunoSEQ multiplex PCR, while the TCRdb copy is restricted to in-frame clones and leaves out a portion. The sample consists of around 180,000 clones, about 85% of them appearing once. What was sequenced was peripheral blood. V is TRBV3-1 (or the pseudogene TRBV3-2) and J is TRBJ2-2; 13 positions agree with TRBD2. The origin of this receptor is a woman aged 25 to 39 with active or convalescent COVID-19. The CDR3 spells CASSPTSGRTGELFF. The CDR3 coding sequence is TGTGCCAGCAGCCCGACTAGCGGGAGGACCGGGGAGCTGTTTTTT.